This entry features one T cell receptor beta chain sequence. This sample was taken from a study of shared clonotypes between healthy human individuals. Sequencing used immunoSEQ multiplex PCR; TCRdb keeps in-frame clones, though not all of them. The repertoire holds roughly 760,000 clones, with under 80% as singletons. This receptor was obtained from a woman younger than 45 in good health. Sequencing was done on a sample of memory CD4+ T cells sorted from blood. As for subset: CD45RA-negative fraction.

The CDR3 DNA reads TGTGCCAGCAGTGACACTACGTACACTGAAGCTTTCTTT. Its protein product is CASSDTTYTEAFF. The chain carries TRBV6-4 and TRBJ1-1; D not resolved. V lost 2 bases to trimming and J lost 3 bases, with 7 bases between them. Germline V gene sequence: CDR1 MRHNA, CDR2 SNTAGT. This CDR3 region has 13 residues.